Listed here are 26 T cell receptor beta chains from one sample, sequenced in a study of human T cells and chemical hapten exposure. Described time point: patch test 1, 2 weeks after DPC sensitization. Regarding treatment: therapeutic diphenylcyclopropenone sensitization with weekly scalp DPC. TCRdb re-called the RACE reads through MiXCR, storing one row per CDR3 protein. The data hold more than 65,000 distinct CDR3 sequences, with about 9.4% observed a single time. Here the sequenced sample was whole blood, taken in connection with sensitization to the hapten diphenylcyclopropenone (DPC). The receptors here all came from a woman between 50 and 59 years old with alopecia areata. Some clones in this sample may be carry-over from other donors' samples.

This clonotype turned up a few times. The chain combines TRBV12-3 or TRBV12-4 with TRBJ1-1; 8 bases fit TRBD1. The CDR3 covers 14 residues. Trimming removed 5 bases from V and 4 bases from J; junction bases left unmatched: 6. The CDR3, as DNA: TGTGCCAGCAGTAGGGAACAGGGGGTCACTGAAGCTTTCTTT. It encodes CASSREQGVTEAFF.

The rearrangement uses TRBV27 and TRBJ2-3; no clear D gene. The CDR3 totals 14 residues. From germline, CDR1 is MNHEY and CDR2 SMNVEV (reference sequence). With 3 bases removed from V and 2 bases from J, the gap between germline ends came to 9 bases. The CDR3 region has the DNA TGTGCCAGCAGTTTGCAACGGGTCACAGATACGCAGTATTTT. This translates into CASSLQRVTDTQYF.

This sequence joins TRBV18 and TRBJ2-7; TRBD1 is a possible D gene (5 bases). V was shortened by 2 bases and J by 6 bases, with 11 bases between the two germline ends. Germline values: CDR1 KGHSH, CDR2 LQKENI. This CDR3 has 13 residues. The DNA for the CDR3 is TGTGCCAGCTCACCAAGCAGGGATCGCGAGCAGTACTTC. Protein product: CASSPSRDREQYF. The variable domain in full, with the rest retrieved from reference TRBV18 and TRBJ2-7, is NAGVMQNPRHLVRRRGQEARLRCSPMKGHSHVYWYRQLPEEGLKFMVYLQKENIIDESGMPKERFSAEFPKEGPSILRIQQVVRGDSAAYFCASSPSRDREQYFGPGTRLTVT.

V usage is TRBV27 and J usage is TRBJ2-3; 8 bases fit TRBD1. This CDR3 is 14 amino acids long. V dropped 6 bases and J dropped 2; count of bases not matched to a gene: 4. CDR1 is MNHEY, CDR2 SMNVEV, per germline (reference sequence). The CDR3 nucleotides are TGTGCCAGCAGCCGGACAGGGAACACAGATACGCAGTATTTT. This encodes CASSRTGNTDTQYF.

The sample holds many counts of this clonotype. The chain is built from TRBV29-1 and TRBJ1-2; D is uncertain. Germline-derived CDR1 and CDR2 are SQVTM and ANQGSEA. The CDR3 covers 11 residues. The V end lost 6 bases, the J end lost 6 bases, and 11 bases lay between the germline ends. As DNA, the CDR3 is TGCAGCGTGCAAGGGAGCGATGGCTACACCTTC. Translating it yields CSVQGSDGYTF.

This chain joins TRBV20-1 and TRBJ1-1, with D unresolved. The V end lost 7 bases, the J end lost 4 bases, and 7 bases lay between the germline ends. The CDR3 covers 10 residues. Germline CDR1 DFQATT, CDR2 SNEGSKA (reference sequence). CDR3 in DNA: TGCAGTGTCGAGGGCACTGAAGCTTTCTTT. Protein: CSVEGTEAFF.

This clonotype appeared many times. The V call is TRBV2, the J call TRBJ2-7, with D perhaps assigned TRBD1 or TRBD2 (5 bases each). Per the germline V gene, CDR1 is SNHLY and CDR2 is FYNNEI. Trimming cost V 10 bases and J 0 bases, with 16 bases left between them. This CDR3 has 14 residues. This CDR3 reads CATGQRRGSYEQYF. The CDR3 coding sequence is TGTGCCACCGGACAACGACGGGGCTCCTACGAGCAGTACTTC.

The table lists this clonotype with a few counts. Written as DNA, the CDR3 is TGTGCCTGGAGTAGGACAGGGGGCACCGGGGAGCTGTTTTTT. It translates to CAWSRTGGTGELFF. The chain carries TRBV30 and TRBJ2-2, with 10 bases aligning to TRBD1. J was trimmed by 4 bases and V by 2 bases; bases with no gene match: 1. The germline V gene has CDR1 GTSNPN and CDR2 SVGIG (reference sequence). CDR3 size: 14 residues.

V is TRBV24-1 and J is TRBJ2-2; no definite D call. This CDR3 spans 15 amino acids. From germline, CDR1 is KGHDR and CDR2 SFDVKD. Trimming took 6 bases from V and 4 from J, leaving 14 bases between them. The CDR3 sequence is CATSTPTIPTGELFF. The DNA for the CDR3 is TGTGCCACCAGTACACCGACGATCCCCACCGGGGAGCTGTTTTTT.

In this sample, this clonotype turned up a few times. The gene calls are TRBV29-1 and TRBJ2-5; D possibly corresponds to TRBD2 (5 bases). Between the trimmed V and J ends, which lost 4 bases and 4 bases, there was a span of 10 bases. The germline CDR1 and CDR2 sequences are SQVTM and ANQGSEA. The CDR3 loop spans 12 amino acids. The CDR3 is CSVVRGGETQYF. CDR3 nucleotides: TGCAGCGTTGTCCGGGGTGGAGAGACCCAGTACTTC.

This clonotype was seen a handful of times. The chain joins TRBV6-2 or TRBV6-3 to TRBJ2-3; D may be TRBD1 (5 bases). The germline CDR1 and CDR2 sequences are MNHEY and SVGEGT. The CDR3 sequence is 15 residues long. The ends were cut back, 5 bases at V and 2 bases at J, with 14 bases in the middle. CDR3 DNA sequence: TGTGCCAGCAGTGCCTCACAGGATCTCACAGATACGCAGTATTTT. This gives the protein CASSASQDLTDTQYF.

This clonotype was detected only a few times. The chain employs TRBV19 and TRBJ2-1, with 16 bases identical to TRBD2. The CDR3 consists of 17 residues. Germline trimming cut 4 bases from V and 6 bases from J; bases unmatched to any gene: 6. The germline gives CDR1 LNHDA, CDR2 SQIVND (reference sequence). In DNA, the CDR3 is TGTGCCAGTAGTAGGGGACTAGCGGGAGGGCGCTTCAATGAGCAGTTCTTC. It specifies CASSRGLAGGRFNEQFF.

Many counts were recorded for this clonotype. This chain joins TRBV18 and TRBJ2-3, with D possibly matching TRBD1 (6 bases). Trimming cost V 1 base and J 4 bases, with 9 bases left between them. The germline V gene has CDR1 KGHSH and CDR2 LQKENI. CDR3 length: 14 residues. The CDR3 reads CASSPQQGPDTQYF. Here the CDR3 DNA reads TGTGCCAGCTCACCACAACAGGGACCAGATACGCAGTATTTT.

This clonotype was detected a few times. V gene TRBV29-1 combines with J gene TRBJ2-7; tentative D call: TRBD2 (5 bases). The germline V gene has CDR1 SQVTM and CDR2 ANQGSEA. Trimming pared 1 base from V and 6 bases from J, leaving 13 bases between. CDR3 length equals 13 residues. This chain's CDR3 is CSVEVYTSAEQYF. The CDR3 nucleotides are TGCAGCGTTGAAGTATATACTAGTGCCGAGCAGTACTTC.

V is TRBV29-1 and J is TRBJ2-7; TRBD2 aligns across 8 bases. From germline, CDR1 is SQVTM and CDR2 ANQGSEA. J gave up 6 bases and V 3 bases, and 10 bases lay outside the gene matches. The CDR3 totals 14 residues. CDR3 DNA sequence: TGCAGCGTTGACGGTAGCGGGAAGTTTTCCGAGCAGTACTTC. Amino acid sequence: CSVDGSGKFSEQYF.

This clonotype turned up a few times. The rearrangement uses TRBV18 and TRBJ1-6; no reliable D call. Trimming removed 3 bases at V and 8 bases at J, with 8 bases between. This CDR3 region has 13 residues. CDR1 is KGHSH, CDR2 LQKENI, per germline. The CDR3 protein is CASSPSRDSPLHF. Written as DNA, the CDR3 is TGTGCCAGCTCACCTAGTAGAGATTCACCCCTCCACTTT.

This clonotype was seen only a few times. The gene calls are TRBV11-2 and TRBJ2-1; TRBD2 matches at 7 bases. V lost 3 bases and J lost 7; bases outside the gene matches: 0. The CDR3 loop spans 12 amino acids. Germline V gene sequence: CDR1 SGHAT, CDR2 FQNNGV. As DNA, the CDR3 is TGTGCCAGCAGCTTCGGGGGGAATGAGCAGTTCTTC. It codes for CASSFGGNEQFF.

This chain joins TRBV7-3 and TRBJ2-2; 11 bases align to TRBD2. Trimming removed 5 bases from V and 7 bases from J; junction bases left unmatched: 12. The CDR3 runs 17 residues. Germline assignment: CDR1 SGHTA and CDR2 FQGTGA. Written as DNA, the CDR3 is TGTGCCAGCAGCCCGGCCGGGCTAGCGGGAGGTAACGGGGAGCTGTTTTTT. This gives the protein CASSPAGLAGGNGELFF.

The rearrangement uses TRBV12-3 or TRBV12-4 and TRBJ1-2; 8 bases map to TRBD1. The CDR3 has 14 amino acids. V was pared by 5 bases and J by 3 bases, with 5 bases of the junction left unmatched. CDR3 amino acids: CASSPTGVHYGYTF. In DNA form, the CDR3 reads TGTGCCAGCAGTCCGACAGGGGTCCACTATGGCTACACCTTC.

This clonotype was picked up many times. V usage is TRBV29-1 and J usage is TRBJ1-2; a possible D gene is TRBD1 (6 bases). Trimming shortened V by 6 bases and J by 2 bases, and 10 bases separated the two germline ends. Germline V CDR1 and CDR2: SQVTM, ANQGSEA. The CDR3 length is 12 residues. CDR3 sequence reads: CSVAGQNYGYTF. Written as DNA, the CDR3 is TGCAGCGTCGCCGGACAGAACTATGGCTACACCTTC.

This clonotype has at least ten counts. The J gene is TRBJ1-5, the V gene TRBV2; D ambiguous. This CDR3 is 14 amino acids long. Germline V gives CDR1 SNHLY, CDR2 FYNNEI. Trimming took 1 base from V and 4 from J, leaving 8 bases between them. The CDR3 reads CASSEGTANQPQHF. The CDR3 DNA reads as TGTGCCAGCAGTGAAGGGACCGCGAATCAGCCCCAGCATTTT.

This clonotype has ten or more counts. The CDR3 spells CASSHPTSGSDYEQYF. Here the CDR3 DNA reads TGTGCCAGCAGCCACCCCACTAGCGGGAGTGACTACGAGCAGTACTTC. The chain joins TRBV14 to TRBJ2-7, with 11 bases identical to TRBD2. This CDR3 has 16 residues. The trim removed 3 bases at V and 3 bases at J, leaving 7 bases unmatched. Germline loops: CDR1 SGHDN, CDR2 FVKESK.

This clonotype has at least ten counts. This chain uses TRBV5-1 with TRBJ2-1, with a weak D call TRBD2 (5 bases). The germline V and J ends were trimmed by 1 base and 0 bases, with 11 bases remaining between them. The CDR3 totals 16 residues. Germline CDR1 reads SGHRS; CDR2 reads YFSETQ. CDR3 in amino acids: CASSLLAGSSYNEQFF. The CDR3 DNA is TGCGCCAGCAGCTTGCTCGCTGGGAGCTCCTACAATGAGCAGTTCTTC.

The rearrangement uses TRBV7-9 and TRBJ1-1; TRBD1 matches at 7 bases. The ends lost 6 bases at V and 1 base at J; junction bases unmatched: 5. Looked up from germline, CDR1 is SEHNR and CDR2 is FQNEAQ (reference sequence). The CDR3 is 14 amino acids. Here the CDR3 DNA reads TGTGCCAGCAGGGGGGACAGCCGGAACACTGAAGCTTTCTTT. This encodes CASRGDSRNTEAFF. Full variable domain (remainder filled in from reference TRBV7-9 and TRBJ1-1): DTGVSQNPRHKITKRGQNVTFRCDPISEHNRLYWYRQTLGQGPEFLTYFQNEAQLEKSRLLSDRFSAERPKGSFSTLEIQRTEQGDSAMYLCASRGDSRNTEAFFGQGTRLTVV.

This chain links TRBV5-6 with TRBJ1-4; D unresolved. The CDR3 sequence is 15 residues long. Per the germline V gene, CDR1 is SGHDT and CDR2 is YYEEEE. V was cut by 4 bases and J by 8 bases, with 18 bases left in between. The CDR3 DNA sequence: TGTGCCAGCAGCGAGATACAGTCTGGACGGGAAAAACTGTTTTTT. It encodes CASSEIQSGREKLFF. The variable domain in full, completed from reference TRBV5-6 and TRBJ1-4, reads DAGVTQSPTHLIKTRGQQVTLRCSPKSGHDTVSWYQQALGQGPQFIFQYYEEEERQRGNFPDRFSGHQFPNYSSELNVNALLLGDSALYLCASSEIQSGREKLFFGSGTQLSVL.

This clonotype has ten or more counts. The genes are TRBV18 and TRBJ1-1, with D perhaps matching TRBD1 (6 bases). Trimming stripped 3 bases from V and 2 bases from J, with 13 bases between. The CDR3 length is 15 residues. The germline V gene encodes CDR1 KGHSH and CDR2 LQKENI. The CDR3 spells CASSPRTDGNTEAFF. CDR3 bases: TGTGCCAGCTCACCCCGGACAGACGGTAACACTGAAGCTTTCTTT.